This T cell receptor beta chain was identified in a study of T cell changes during pregnancy in multiple sclerosis. Unmatched junction bases numbered 5, after V lost 0 bases and J lost 5 bases. The CDR3 has 16 residues. Per germline, CDR1 SGHRS and CDR2 YFSETQ. Clones were sequenced by immunoSEQ multiplex PCR, and TCRdb holds only the in-frame ones, with some missing. The sample has nearly 60,000 clones, about 89% seen once; the top ten hold roughly 0.48%. The V call is TRBV5-1, the J call TRBJ2-2; 9 bases align to TRBD1. Source: CD4+ T cells from peripheral blood mononuclear cells, taken after pregnancy. The clonotype comes from a female donor in good health, enrolled as a control in a pregnancy study. The CDR3 sequence: CASSLDRGRGTGELFF. CDR3 in DNA: TGCGCCAGCAGCTTGGACAGGGGGCGCGGGACCGGGGAGCTGTTTTTT.